These 29 T cell receptor beta chains were sequenced from one sample in a study of immune evolution from preneoplasia to lung adenocarcinoma. Some clones are missing from TCRdb's copy, which holds only in-frame ones; the method was immunoSEQ multiplex PCR. The repertoire consists of about 3,800 clones, with over 70% occurring once and the leading ten covering roughly 8.7%. Sequenced: FFPE adjacent normal lung tissue. The source of these receptors is a person aged 65-85 years with lung adenocarcinoma.

The chain joins TRBV19 to TRBJ2-7; 11 positions agree with TRBD2. Germline V CDR1 and CDR2: LNHDA, SQIVND (reference sequence). Trimming took 6 bases from V and 1 from J; bases not matched to a gene: 11. This CDR3 comprises 17 residues. CDR3: CASSLTGLADTSYEQYF. The CDR3 DNA reads as TGTGCCAGTAGCCTCACGGGACTAGCGGACACTTCCTACGAGCAGTACTTC.

This chain joins TRBV30 and TRBJ1-1, with D perhaps matching TRBD1 (5 bases). This CDR3 contains 16 residues. CDR1 and CDR2 from the germline V gene are GTSNPN and SVGIG (reference sequence). The germline V and J ends were trimmed by 2 bases and 4 bases, with 20 bases remaining between them. The CDR3 DNA sequence: TGTGCCTGGAGTCCACCAGCAAGGGGTGTTATCACTGAAGCTTTCTTT. Translating it yields CAWSPPARGVITEAFF.

The V gene is TRBV9, the J gene TRBJ2-7; tentative D call: TRBD2 (6 bases). The CDR3 has 14 amino acids. Trimming took off 0 bases at V and 0 bases at J, with 7 bases between the two ends. Germline V gene lookup returns CDR1 SGDLS and CDR2 YYNGEE. CDR3 loop: CASSVDGSSYEQYF. As DNA, the CDR3 is TGTGCCAGCAGCGTAGACGGGAGCTCCTACGAGCAGTACTTC.

This chain links TRBV5-1 with TRBJ1-5, with D perhaps matching TRBD1 (6 bases). The CDR3 runs to 15 residues. Germline lookup yields CDR1 SGHRS and CDR2 YFSETQ. V lost 4 bases and J 6 bases, leaving 17 bases between the germline ends. The CDR3 loop reads CASSPTLGGAQPQHF. CDR3 nucleotide sequence: TGCGCCAGCAGCCCGACCCTTGGGGGCGCTCAGCCCCAGCATTTT. The full variable domain, completed using reference TRBV5-1 and TRBJ1-5, is KAGVTQTPRYLIKTRGQQVTLSCSPISGHRSVSWYQQTPGQGLQFLFEYFSETQRNKGNFPGRFSGRQFSNSRSEMNVSTLELGDSALYLCASSPTLGGAQPQHFGDGTRLSIL.

This chain connects TRBV2 to TRBJ2-3; 9 nucleotides match TRBD2. The V and J ends lost 4 bases and 6 bases, in that order; junction bases with no gene match: 5. Germline V gene data show CDR1 as SNHLY and CDR2 as FYNNEI. This CDR3 has 14 residues. CDR3: CASSGTSGRDTQYF. The DNA for the CDR3 is TGTGCCAGCAGTGGGACAAGCGGGAGGGATACGCAGTATTTT.

The chain couples TRBV5-1 to TRBJ1-1, with TRBD1 matching 7 bases. The ends lost 1 base at V and 4 bases at J; junction bases unmatched: 4. The CDR3 totals 14 residues. Germline assignment: CDR1 SGHRS and CDR2 YFSETQ. CDR3 sequence reads: CASSLQGEGTEAFF. The CDR3 DNA is TGCGCCAGCAGCTTGCAGGGGGAAGGCACTGAAGCTTTCTTT.

This clone appeared a few times. V is TRBV29-1 and J is TRBJ1-2, with D perhaps TRBD1 (6 bases). Trimming stripped 4 bases from V and 7 bases from J, with 22 bases between. Germline V gives CDR1 SQVTM, CDR2 ANQGSEA. The CDR3 is 15 amino acids. CDR3 coding DNA: TGCAGCGTTGGCCACATTTATACAGGGATCGGTGGCTACACCTTC. Encoded protein: CSVGHIYTGIGGYTF.

The genes are TRBV7-9 and TRBJ2-3; 11 bases fit TRBD2. The J segment lost 2 bases and the V segment lost 5 bases, leaving 6 bases of the junction unmatched. The CDR3 has 16 amino acids. Looked up from germline, CDR1 is SEHNR and CDR2 is FQNEAQ (reference sequence). CDR3 DNA sequence: TGTGCCAGCAGCACAGGACTAGCGGGTTTCACAGATACGCAGTATTTT. Protein product: CASSTGLAGFTDTQYF.

The chain uses TRBV5-4 and TRBJ2-7; D is possibly TRBD1 (6 bases). Germline V gives CDR1 SGHNT, CDR2 YYREEE (reference sequence). V lost 4 bases to trimming and J lost 6 bases, with 23 bases between them. The CDR3 sequence is 16 residues long. Here the CDR3 DNA reads TGTGCCAGCAGCGGGGGACCGGGACAATCCCTATCCGAGCAGTACTTC. Residues: CASSGGPGQSLSEQYF. The full variable domain, completed using reference TRBV5-4 and TRBJ2-7, is ETGVTQSPTHLIKTRGQQVTLRCSSQSGHNTVSWYQQALGQGPQFIFQYYREEENGRGNFPPRFSGLQFPNYSSELNVNALELDDSALYLCASSGGPGQSLSEQYFGPGTRLTVT.

The CDR3 DNA follows: TGTGCCAGTAGCCTGGCGGAAGTCACTAACAATGAGCAGTTCTTC. It translates to CASSLAEVTNNEQFF. This chain links TRBV19 with TRBJ2-1; D gene uncertain. The CDR3 is 15 amino acids. V was trimmed by 6 bases and J by 5 bases, leaving 17 bases between them. The germline gives CDR1 LNHDA, CDR2 SQIVND (reference sequence).

The CDR3 nucleotides are TGTGCTAGCAAGAACGGACAGGCTATCACCGGGGAGCTGTTTTTT. This gives the protein CASKNGQAITGELFF. The chain couples TRBV12-5 to TRBJ2-2; the match to TRBD1 covers 7 bases. Germline V CDR1 and CDR2: LGHNT, FRNRAP. This CDR3 has 15 residues. V was pared by 9 bases and J by 4 bases, with 11 bases of the junction left unmatched. Supplemented by reference TRBV12-5 and TRBJ2-2, the full variable domain reads DARVTQTPRHKVTEMGQEVTMRCQPILGHNTVFWYRQTMMQGLELLAYFRNRAPLDDSGMPKDRFSAEMPDATLATLKIQPSEPRDSAVYFCASKNGQAITGELFFGEGSRLTVL.

A single count supports this clone. This CDR3 reads CTSSPPVSGRFYEQYF. CDR3 DNA: TGCACCAGCAGTCCACCCGTTAGCGGGAGGTTTTACGAGCAGTACTTC. The rearrangement joins TRBV1 to TRBJ2-7; the table's D call TRBD2 went unverified against the DNA. TRBV1 represents a pseudogene. This CDR3 is built from 16 residues.

The V gene is TRBV18, the J gene TRBJ2-2, with D perhaps TRBD1 or TRBD2 (5 bases each). The CDR3 length is 14 residues. Germline lookup yields CDR1 KGHSH and CDR2 LQKENI. Trimming shortened V by 3 bases and J by 6 bases, and 11 bases separated the two germline ends. The CDR3 bases are TGTGCCAGCTCACCCACTCTGGGGGCCGGGGAGCTGTTTTTT. Translated, it gives CASSPTLGAGELFF.

This clone was detected only once. This sequence joins TRBV11-2 and TRBJ1-5; D possibly corresponds to TRBD1 (5 bases). The CDR3 is 16 amino acids. CDR1 is SGHAT, CDR2 FQNNGV, per germline. The germline V and J ends were trimmed by 5 bases and 7 bases, with 21 bases remaining between them. CDR3 bases: TGTGCCAGCAGCCCCCTTTCGGGCAGGGTTGGCCAGCCCCAGCATTTT. This encodes CASSPLSGRVGQPQHF.

This clone has a single count. This chain uses TRBV19 with TRBJ2-7, with D maybe TRBD2 (5 bases). Trimming left V 9 bases short and J 3 bases short, with 12 bases between. The CDR3 runs 12 residues. Germline lookup yields CDR1 LNHDA and CDR2 SQIVND (reference sequence). In nucleotides, the CDR3 is TGTGCCAGCTCCCGGACTGGCTACGAGCAGTACTTC. Translated: CASSRTGYEQYF.

The chain recombines TRBV21-1 with TRBJ1-2; the D call in the table, TRBD1, was not verified against the DNA. TRBV21-1 corresponds to a pseudogene. The CDR3 runs to 15 residues. The CDR3 region is CASSKARGFDYGYTF. CDR3 nucleotides: TGTGCCAGCAGCAAGGCCAGGGGGTTCGACTATGGCTACACCTTC.

In regard to this clone: Other DNA sequences from this sample encode an identical CDR3 as well. The genes are TRBV29-1 and TRBJ2-1; 9 bases are shared with TRBD2. Germline-derived CDR1 and CDR2 are SQVTM and ANQGSEA. V dropped 2 bases and J dropped 0; count of bases not matched to a gene: 2. The CDR3 extends over 15 amino acids. The CDR3 reads CSVELSGSSYNEQFF. The DNA for the CDR3 is TGCAGCGTTGAACTTAGCGGGAGCTCCTACAATGAGCAGTTCTTC.

V usage is TRBV28 and J usage is TRBJ1-4; 7 bases agree with TRBD1. Germline CDR1 and CDR2: MDHEN and SYDVKM. This CDR3 is built from 15 residues. The V gene end was trimmed by 8 bases and the J gene end by 7 bases; junction bases not matched to a gene: 13. The CDR3 DNA reads as TGTGCCAGCCGCTTAGGGGGCGATTGGGGTGAAAAACTGTTTTTT. Translating it yields CASRLGGDWGEKLFF. Full variable domain (missing parts from reference TRBV28 and TRBJ1-4): DVKVTQSSRYLVKRTGEKVFLECVQDMDHENMFWYRQDPGLGLRLIYFSYDVKMKEKGDIPEGYSVSREKKERFSLILESASTNQTSMYLCASRLGGDWGEKLFFGSGTQLSVL.

This clone was detected only once. The chain carries TRBV5-4 and TRBJ2-5, with D perhaps being TRBD1 or TRBD2 (5 bases each). Per germline, CDR1 SGHNT and CDR2 YYREEE (reference sequence). The V gene lost 3 bases and the J gene lost 5 bases, with 11 bases spanning the gap. The CDR3 extends over 13 amino acids. CDR3 in amino acids: CASSSGPDETQYF. CDR3 sequence (DNA): TGTGCCAGCAGCTCGGGACCGGACGAGACCCAGTACTTC.

The rearrangement links TRBV11-3 to TRBJ2-1; no clear D gene. The germline V and J ends were trimmed by 5 bases and 7 bases, with 18 bases remaining between them. The CDR3 spans 15 residues. CDR1 and CDR2 (germline): SGHNT, YENEEA. The CDR3 sequence is CASSPLNGLANEQFF. The CDR3 DNA reads as TGTGCCAGCAGCCCTCTAAACGGGCTGGCGAATGAGCAGTTCTTC.

V usage is TRBV28 and J usage is TRBJ2-7, with D uncertain. V was clipped by 1 base and J by 2 bases, with 6 bases between them. Looked up from germline, CDR1 is MDHEN and CDR2 is SYDVKM. The CDR3 contains 13 residues. The CDR3 loop reads CASSLSGPYEQYF. CDR3 bases: TGTGCCAGCAGTTTATCAGGCCCCTACGAGCAGTACTTC.

The gene calls are TRBV6-1 and TRBJ2-7; tentatively, D is TRBD1 (6 bases). The CDR3 covers 14 residues. Trimming took off 7 bases at V and 0 bases at J, with 13 bases between the two ends. Germline CDR1 is MNHNS and CDR2 is SASEGT. CDR3 sequence reads: CASIANRDSYEQYF. DNA for the CDR3: TGTGCCAGCATTGCGAACAGGGACTCCTACGAGCAGTACTTC.

This clone occurred a few times. The V call is TRBV5-1, the J call TRBJ2-1; 10 bases fit TRBD2. V shed 1 base, J shed 9 bases, and the junction held 10 bases outside the gene matches. This CDR3 contains 16 residues. Germline V lookup: CDR1 SGHRS, CDR2 YFSETQ. CDR3 sequence: CASSLLPSGRVSEQFF. CDR3 DNA: TGCGCCAGCAGCTTGCTGCCCAGCGGGAGGGTCTCTGAGCAGTTCTTC.

The gene calls are TRBV4-1 and TRBJ2-1; 9 nucleotides agree with TRBD2. V trimming: 1 base; J trimming: 3 bases; junction bases outside the gene matches: 4. Per the germline V gene, CDR1 is MGHRA and CDR2 is YSYEKL. This CDR3 is 16 amino acids long. CDR3 sequence (DNA): TGCGCCAGCAGCCAAGTGAGACTAGCGGTCTACAATGAGCAGTTCTTC. Translation: CASSQVRLAVYNEQFF.

V gene TRBV2 combines with J gene TRBJ1-4; D is possibly TRBD1 (5 bases). V dropped 4 bases and J dropped 16 bases, with 13 bases sitting between them. The CDR3 covers 11 residues. The germline gives CDR1 SNHLY, CDR2 FYNNEI. For the CDR3, the DNA is TGTGCCAGCAGTGGGGACTTATTATCGTTTTTT. Translation gives CASSGDLLSFF.

The chain uses TRBV7-9 and TRBJ1-1, with D tentatively TRBD1 (6 bases). The germline V and J ends were trimmed by 2 bases and 8 bases, with 12 bases remaining between them. The CDR3 consists of 13 residues. Per the germline V gene, CDR1 is SEHNR and CDR2 is FQNEAQ (reference sequence). The chain's CDR3 is CASSLPGGLEAFF. In nucleotides, the CDR3 is TGTGCCAGCAGCTTACCGGGGGGCTTGGAAGCTTTCTTT. The full variable domain, with the rest looked up from reference TRBV7-9 and TRBJ1-1, is DTGVSQNPRHKITKRGQNVTFRCDPISEHNRLYWYRQTLGQGPEFLTYFQNEAQLEKSRLLSDRFSAERPKGSFSTLEIQRTEQGDSAMYLCASSLPGGLEAFFGQGTRLTVV.

The chain uses TRBV9 and TRBJ1-2; no clear D gene. The CDR3 spans 12 residues. Trimming stripped 0 bases from V and 8 bases from J, with 8 bases between. Germline V gene lookup returns CDR1 SGDLS and CDR2 YYNGEE. CDR3 in DNA: TGTGCCAGCAGCGTAGAGGTAGGCGGCTACACCTTC. It yields the protein CASSVEVGGYTF.

The V gene is TRBV7-2, the J gene TRBJ1-5; 8 bases match TRBD1. CDR1 is SGHTA and CDR2 is FQGNSA in the germline V gene. V trimming: 4 bases; J trimming: 9 bases; junction bases outside the gene matches: 8. The CDR3 length is 14 residues. CDR3 residues: CASSSTNRGTPQHF. The CDR3 DNA follows: TGTGCCAGCAGCTCCACCAACAGGGGGACGCCCCAGCATTTT.

This clone was detected only once. The rearrangement links TRBV6-5 to TRBJ1-2; 10 bases agree with TRBD1. Germline V gene data show CDR1 as MNHEY and CDR2 as SVGAGI. With V trimmed by 6 bases and J by 2 bases, 3 bases remained unmatched. CDR3 length equals 14 residues. The CDR3 loop reads CASRGGQGNYGYTF. CDR3 DNA sequence: TGTGCCAGCAGGGGGGGACAGGGGAACTATGGCTACACCTTC.